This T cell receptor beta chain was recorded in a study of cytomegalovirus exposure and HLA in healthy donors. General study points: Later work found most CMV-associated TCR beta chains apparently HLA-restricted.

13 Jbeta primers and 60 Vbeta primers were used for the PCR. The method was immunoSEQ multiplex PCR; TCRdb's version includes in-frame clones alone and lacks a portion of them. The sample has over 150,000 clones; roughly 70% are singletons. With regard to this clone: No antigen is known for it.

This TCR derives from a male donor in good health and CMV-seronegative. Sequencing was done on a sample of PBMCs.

The CDR3 loop is CASSHRDRDNQPQHF. The CDR3 DNA is TGTGCCAGCAGCCACCGGGATCGGGACAATCAGCCCCAGCATTTT. The chain is built from TRBV4-2 and TRBJ1-5; D not certain. This CDR3 is built from 15 residues. V was pared by 3 bases and J by 3 bases, with 12 bases between. The germline V gene has CDR1 LGHNA and CDR2 YNFKEQ.